These T cell receptor beta chains were read from a single sample in a study of blood T cells in healthy people across ages. TCRdb ran MiXCR on the 5' RACE reads and lists one entry per CDR3 protein. The data contain about 730,000 distinct CDR3 sequences, about 40% of them seen just once; the ten biggest clones take up less than 25%. The specimen was blood. The receptors stem from a woman aged 55-75 years in good health. Both conserved end residues are part of each CDR3. A D gene is named only where the DNA matches it firmly. Not every row has a clone size; where given, it reads once, few, many or a size class.

d_call cdr3_length j_call v_call clone_size cdr3_nt cdr3_aa
NA 15 TRBJ1-2 TRBV12-3/TRBV12-4 NA TGTGCCAGCAGTTTTGGCCGGTTGAGGGATGATGGCTACACCTTC CASSFGRLRDDGYTF
TRBD2 21 TRBJ2-1 TRBV11-1 NA TGTGCCAGCAGCATTAGCGGGAGGCCTCGAACTGATAAGAGCTCCTACAATGAGCAGTTCTTC CASSISGRPRTDKSSYNEQFF
NA 12 TRBJ1-1 TRBV20-1 few TGCAGTGCAAAACAGAGATCGTATGAAGCTTTCTTT CSAKQRSYEAFF
TRBD2 17 TRBJ2-2 TRBV4-3 NA TGCGCCAGCAGCCAAACACTAGCGGGAGGATGGCCCGGGGAGCTGTTTTTT CASSQTLAGGWPGELFF
TRBD2 15 TRBJ2-1 TRBV4-3 NA TGCGCCAGCAGCTATGGACTAGCGGGATACAATGAGCAGTTCTTC CASSYGLAGYNEQFF
NA 17 TRBJ2-2 TRBV4-2 NA TGTGCCAGCAGCCAAGATCTTGGAGGGAGGAGTAACGGGGAGCTGTTTTTT CASSQDLGGRSNGELFF
NA 17 TRBJ2-6 TRBV28 few TGTGCCAGCAGGTCGGGTCCGGGTGGGTCTGGGGCCAACGTCCTGACTTTC CASRSGPGGSGANVLTF
TRBD2 14 TRBJ2-5 TRBV20-1 NA TGCAGTGCCTTGTTGACTAGCGGGGGAGAGACCCAGTACTTC CSALLTSGGETQYF
TRBD1 21 TRBJ2-4 TRBV6-2/TRBV6-3 few TGTGCCAGCAGCTCCGGACAGGGGGCAGTTGCGGGAGGGCCGTCCAAAAACATTCAGTACTTC CASSSGQGAVAGGPSKNIQYF
TRBD1 13 TRBJ2-7 TRBV29-1 NA TGCAGCGGTACAGGGGGCGCGGGATACGAGCAGTACTTC CSGTGGAGYEQYF
TRBD1 14 TRBJ1-2 TRBV3-1 NA TGTGCCAGCAGCCGAGGGGGACAGAGAGGAGGCTACACCTTC CASSRGGQRGGYTF
NA 14 TRBJ2-1 TRBV4-1 many TGCGCCAGCAGCCAACCCGACGATTACAATGAGCAGTTCTTC CASSQPDDYNEQFF
TRBD2 15 TRBJ2-1 TRBV30 NA TGTGCCTGGATCCGACTAGCGGGGGTCCACAATGAGCAGTTCTTC CAWIRLAGVHNEQFF
TRBD1 15 TRBJ2-7 TRBV4-2 many TGTGCCAGCAGCAATTTGACAGGGGGGATCCGCGAGCAGTACTTC CASSNLTGGIREQYF
TRBD1 14 TRBJ2-7 TRBV28 few TGTGCCAGCACCCGGGACAGGGAGGATGGCGAGCAGTACTTC CASTRDREDGEQYF